Following are 23 T cell receptor beta chains from one sample sequenced in a study of tumor-infiltrating lymphocytes in primary liver carcinoma. The study extracted blood RNA from unsorted whole blood and also extracted germline DNA. Priming with a constant-region primer yielded TCR beta cDNA from 400 to 500 ng total RNA. Modified slightly, ARM-PCR produced TCR beta libraries over three nested multiplex PCR rounds. The first two PCR rounds, approximately 10 cycles each, used TRBV1-TRBV30 forward primers and a C-beta reverse primer. TCRdb analysed the multiplex PCR reads with MiXCR anew, one entry per CDR3 protein. The sample has approximately 300,000 distinct CDR3 sequences; over 55% are singletons. Sequenced: peripheral blood. The receptors were gathered from a man aged 35 to 55 with primary liver carcinoma and hepatitis B virus infection.

About this clonotype itself: This may stem from a read error, because a much larger clone lies one nucleotide away. This chain links TRBV29-1 with TRBJ1-2; 9 bases are shared with TRBD1. V was clipped by 8 bases and J by 6 bases; unmatched bases: 10. This CDR3 comprises 13 residues. Germline V gives CDR1 SQVTM, CDR2 ANQGSEA. The CDR3 is CSRGQGTLDGYTF. The CDR3 nucleotides are TGCAGCAGGGGACAGGGAACTTTGGATGGCTACACCTTC.

Concerning this clonotype: No conserved phenylalanine or tryptophan is present at the end of the CDR3, so a read error is the likely explanation. This chain connects TRBV5-4 to TRBJ2-3; maybe TRBD2 (7 bases). The CDR3 covers 15 residues. The germline V gene encodes CDR1 SGHNT and CDR2 YYREEE (reference sequence). The CDR3 DNA sequence: TGTGACAGCAGCTTCAGGGGACTAATCACAGATACGCAGTATCTT. Translation: CDSSFRGLITDTQYL.

For the CDR3, the DNA is TGTGCCAGCAAATACAGGGGGAGCACTGAAGCTTTCTTT. Its translation is CASKYRGSTEAFF. The chain combines TRBV5-4 with TRBJ1-1; 8 positions match TRBD1. With V trimmed by 6 bases and J by 4 bases, 5 bases remained unmatched. The CDR3 has 13 residues. CDR1 SGHNT and CDR2 YYREEE come from the germline V gene (reference sequence).

Regarding this clonotype: Given a much more abundant clone one base away, this may be a read error. The J gene is TRBJ1-1, the V gene TRBV29-1; 7 nucleotides align to TRBD1. Germline loops: CDR1 SQVTM, CDR2 ANQGSEA. Germline trimming cut 7 bases from V and 3 bases from J; bases unmatched to any gene: 14. The CDR3 is 15 residues long. CDR3 loop: CSGGDSGFSDTEAFF. The CDR3 DNA follows: TGCAGCGGGGGGGACAGTGGGTTTTCGGACACTGAAGCTTTCTTT.

This chain connects TRBV30 to TRBJ2-7; perhaps TRBD2 as D (6 bases). V was shortened by 0 bases and J by 1 base, with 10 bases between the two germline ends. CDR1 and CDR2 from the germline V gene are GTSNPN and SVGIG (reference sequence). The CDR3 is 14 amino acids. In DNA, the CDR3 is TGTGCCTGGAGTGTGTGGGGGAGGTCCTACGAGCAGTACTTC. Residues: CAWSVWGRSYEQYF. Supplemented by reference TRBV30 and TRBJ2-7, the full variable domain reads SQTIHQWPATLVQPVGSPLSLECTVEGTSNPNLYWYRQAAGRGLQLLFYSVGIGQISSEVPQNLSASRPQDRQFILSSKKLLLSDSGFYLCAWSVWGRSYEQYFGPGTRLTVT.

A note on this clonotype: Given a much more abundant clone one base away, this may be a read error. In this CDR3 the conserved last residue, phenylalanine or tryptophan, is missing, so a read error is likely. This chain links TRBV6-2 or TRBV6-3 with TRBJ2-1, with D possibly matching TRBD2 (6 bases). V lost 4 bases, J lost 3 bases, and 10 bases lay in between. CDR3 size: 14 residues. Germline values: CDR1 MNHEY, CDR2 SVGEGT. The CDR3 coding sequence is TGTGCCAGCAGTTCCTGGACTAACTACAATGAGCAGTTCTTA. This encodes CASSSWTNYNEQFL.

This clonotype was recorded at least ten times. The chain joins TRBV10-2 to TRBJ2-7; D ambiguous. The CDR3 length is 13 residues. Germline-derived CDR1 and CDR2 are WSHSY and SAAADI. The V end was cut by 6 bases, the J end by 1 base, with 10 bases between. CDR3 loop: CASRSLASYEQYF. The CDR3 nucleotides read TGCGCCAGCAGGTCCCTTGCTTCCTACGAGCAGTACTTC.

A remark on this clonotype: One base away lies a much larger clone, so this may be a sequencing read error. This chain joins TRBV14 and TRBJ2-3; D not resolved. The CDR3 covers 14 residues. Trimming cost V 4 bases and J 2 bases, with 10 bases left between them. Germline CDR1 is SGHDN and CDR2 is FVKESK. The CDR3 spells CASSRLTFTDTQYF. CDR3 nucleotides: TGTGCCAGCAGCCGTCTCACATTCACAGATACGCAGTATTTT.

This clonotype is a singleton in its sample. This chain connects TRBV6-6 to TRBJ2-2; D assignment may be TRBD1 or TRBD2 (5 bases each). CDR1 MNHNY and CDR2 SVGAGI come from the germline V gene (reference sequence). This CDR3 spans 12 amino acids. V was clipped by 10 bases and J by 8 bases, with 14 bases between them. This CDR3 reads CAIISGTGELFF. CDR3 coding DNA: TGTGCCATCATCTCCGGGACGGGGGAGCTGTTTTTT.

This chain links TRBV5-1 with TRBJ1-6; TRBD1 is a possible D gene (6 bases). This CDR3 contains 16 residues. The V and J ends lost 0 bases and 7 bases respectively, with 14 bases between them. Germline V lookup: CDR1 SGHRS, CDR2 YFSETQ. The CDR3 bases are TGCGCCAGCAGCTTGGATTTAGACAGGAGGAATTCACCCCTCCACTTT. It is translated as CASSLDLDRRNSPLHF.

A remark on this clonotype: The junction and the germline gene differ at one end; a read error may be behind it. The rearrangement uses TRBV11-2 and TRBJ2-1; D might be TRBD2 (6 bases). The CDR3 has 14 amino acids. The germline V gene has CDR1 SGHAT and CDR2 FQNNGV. The CDR3 DNA reads as TGTGCCGGCAGCGCCAGGACTACCCTCAATGAGCAGTTCTTC. Its protein product is CAGSARTTLNEQFF.

Concerning this clonotype: Given the absence of the conserved phenylalanine or tryptophan at the CDR3 end, a read error is likely. The rearrangement joins TRBV11-2 to TRBJ2-6; the D gene is possibly TRBD1 (5 bases). This CDR3 spans 15 amino acids. Germline V CDR1 and CDR2: SGHAT, FQNNGV. The CDR3 DNA sequence: TGTGCAAGCAGCCCAGGGTTAACTGGGGCCAACGTCCTGACTTTA. It encodes CASSPGLTGANVLTL.

This clonotype occurred a few times. The V call is TRBV5-1, the J call TRBJ2-7, with no clear D. CDR1 and CDR2 (germline): SGHRS, YFSETQ. Trimming stripped 0 bases from V and 2 bases from J, with 9 bases between. This CDR3 has 14 residues. In DNA form, the CDR3 reads TGCGCCAGCAGCTTGGAGGCTGCAGCCTACGAGCAGTACTTC. It translates to CASSLEAAAYEQYF.

Notes on this clonotype: Mismatch with germline at one junction end may stem from a read error. The rearrangement uses TRBV4-3 and TRBJ1-2; a weak D match, TRBD1 (5 bases). Germline CDR1 reads LGHNA; CDR2 reads YSLEER. CDR3 length equals 13 residues. The CDR3 coding sequence is TGCGCCAGCACCCAAGAACCAAAGACAGACTCCGCCTTC. Protein product: CASTQEPKTDSAF.

With regard to this clonotype: This may come from a read error, since a much larger clone is one base off. The chain combines TRBV6-5 with TRBJ1-2, with D possibly being TRBD1 (5 bases). V was cut by 6 bases and J by 5 bases, with 13 bases left in between. Germline V CDR1 and CDR2: MNHEY, SVGAGI. CDR3 length: 13 amino acids. CDR3 region: CASSSKGRYGYTF. CDR3 sequence (DNA): TGTGCCAGCAGCTCCAAGGGGAGATATGGCTACACCTTC.

As concerns this clonotype: An end of the junction differs from the germline gene, which may be a read error. J is TRBJ1-6 and V is TRBV12-3 or TRBV12-4; 11 positions match TRBD1. CDR3 size: 14 residues. The CDR3 loop is CANSSGQGGSPLHF. The CDR3 DNA is TGTGCCAACAGTTCGGGACAGGGGGGTTCACCCCTCCATTTT.

This clonotype was observed at least ten times. The rearrangement joins TRBV6-5 to TRBJ1-5; no definite D call. The CDR3 runs 12 residues. Germline CDR1 MNHEY, CDR2 SVGAGI. V was cut by 4 bases and J by 2 bases, with 3 bases left in between. The CDR3 region has the DNA TGTGCCAGCAGTTCGCGCAATCAGCCCCAGCATTTT. Translation gives CASSSRNQPQHF.

As for this clonotype: Lacking the conserved final phenylalanine or tryptophan, this CDR3 likely reflects a read error. This rearrangement joins TRBV29-1 to TRBJ2-1, with D possibly being TRBD1 or TRBD2 (5 bases each). The CDR3 length is 14 residues. Germline V gene data show CDR1 as SQVTM and CDR2 as ANQGSEA. The V and J ends lost 4 bases and 6 bases respectively, with 16 bases between them. CDR3 amino acids: CSVVGWDAINEQFL. As DNA, the CDR3 is TGCAGCGTTGTAGGTTGGGACGCCATCAATGAGCAGTTCTTA.

In the case of this clonotype: A clone one base away is much larger, so this may be a read error. The chain uses TRBV6-6 and TRBJ2-7; 10 bases are a match to TRBD2. V was pared by 3 bases and J by 4 bases, with 15 bases of the junction left unmatched. The CDR3 has 18 residues. The germline V gene has CDR1 MNHNY and CDR2 SVGAGI (reference sequence). This chain's CDR3 is CASSYGRTSSGREYEQYF. Here the CDR3 DNA reads TGTGCCAGCAGTTATGGCAGGACGTCTAGCGGGAGAGAGTACGAGCAGTACTTC.

V usage is TRBV5-4 and J usage is TRBJ1-2; D is possibly TRBD1 (5 bases). The germline V and J ends were trimmed by 5 bases and 10 bases, with 21 bases remaining between them. CDR3 length equals 14 residues. CDR1 is SGHNT, CDR2 YYREEE, per germline (reference sequence). Here the CDR3 reads CASSSGGTHCDYTF. The CDR3 region has the DNA TGTGCCAGCAGTTCCGGGGGGACCCACTGTGACTACACCTTC. Drawing the rest from reference TRBV5-4 and TRBJ1-2, the complete variable domain is ETGVTQSPTHLIKTRGQQVTLRCSSQSGHNTVSWYQQALGQGPQFIFQYYREEENGRGNFPPRFSGLQFPNYSSELNVNALELDDSALYLCASSSGGTHCDYTFGSGTRLTVV.

Comments on this clonotype: It may be a read error: a sequence one base away is much more abundant. Since no conserved phenylalanine or tryptophan closes the CDR3, a read error is the likely cause. The V and J genes are TRBV6-6 and TRBJ1-2; D may be TRBD1 (5 bases). This CDR3 is built from 11 residues. Deletions cut 8 bases from V and 8 bases from J, with 12 bases between. Germline loops: CDR1 MNHNY, CDR2 SVGAGI (reference sequence). DNA of the CDR3: TGTGCCAGCGGGGGAGGGGAAGGCTACACCTTG. Its protein is CASGGGEGYTL.

For this clonotype: A read error may be the cause here, since a much bigger clone is one base away. The V gene is TRBV6-1, the J gene TRBJ2-2; 9 bases are shared with TRBD1. The CDR3 contains 17 residues. Germline loops: CDR1 MNHNS, CDR2 SASEGT. The CDR3: CASSENPWGQGTGDLFF. The CDR3 DNA reads as TGTGCCAGCAGTGAGAATCCCTGGGGACAGGGCACCGGGGACCTGTTTTTT.

The chain recombines TRBV30 with TRBJ2-3; the match to TRBD2 covers 11 bases. Germline V gene data show CDR1 as GTSNPN and CDR2 as SVGIG (reference sequence). J gave up 6 bases and V 5 bases, and 10 bases lay outside the gene matches. CDR3 length: 15 residues. The CDR3 DNA reads TGTGCCTGGTGTTCGGGGACTAGCGGTCTTGATACGCAGTATTTT. Translated: CAWCSGTSGLDTQYF.